This entry lists 10 T cell receptor beta chains sequenced from one sample in a study of T cell responses to AZD1222 COVID-19 vaccine. Sequencing used immunoSEQ multiplex PCR; TCRdb keeps in-frame clones, though not all of them. This sample carries over 45,000 clones, 80% to 90% of them seen once, and the ten largest clones take roughly 2%. The specimen comprised peripheral blood, sampled on day 0 of AZD1222 vaccination. The receptors come from an adult in good health.

Written as DNA, the CDR3 is TGTGCCAGCAGTCCGGTGACAGGGGCCCCCCAAGAGACCCAGTACTTC. Protein sequence: CASSPVTGAPQETQYF. The J gene is TRBJ2-5, the V gene TRBV27; 8 bases are shared with TRBD1. Unmatched junction bases numbered 9, after V lost 5 bases and J lost 1 base. Germline V gene sequence: CDR1 MNHEY, CDR2 SMNVEV (reference sequence). CDR3 length equals 16 residues.

V usage is TRBV9 and J usage is TRBJ1-3; tentatively, D is TRBD1 (6 bases). The CDR3 has 16 amino acids. Germline V lookup: CDR1 SGDLS, CDR2 YYNGEE. V was cut by 7 bases and J by 1 base, with 18 bases left in between. Here the CDR3 DNA reads TGTGCCAGCTCTCCCCACAGGGACGTTTCTGGAAACACCATATATTTT. The encoded protein is CASSPHRDVSGNTIYF. Complete variable domain (other parts from reference TRBV9 and TRBJ1-3): DSGVTQTPKHLITATGQRVTLRCSPRSGDLSVYWYQQSLDQGLQFLIQYYNGEERAKGNILERFSAQQFPDLHSELNLSSLELGDSALYFCASSPHRDVSGNTIYFGEGSWLTVV.

The V and J genes are TRBV7-3 and TRBJ1-5; D might be TRBD1 (6 bases). The V end was cut by 6 bases, the J end by 1 base, with 19 bases between. Per germline, CDR1 SGHTA and CDR2 FQGTGA. The CDR3 has 17 residues. The CDR3 reads CASSLYRGGLSNQPQHF. For the CDR3, the DNA is TGTGCCAGCAGTTTATACCGGGGGGGCCTGAGCAATCAGCCCCAGCATTTT.

This clone was seen a single time. The chain uses TRBV19 and TRBJ2-7; 13 bases align to TRBD2. Looked up from germline, CDR1 is LNHDA and CDR2 is SQIVND (reference sequence). The CDR3 loop spans 15 amino acids. With 6 bases clipped from V and 5 bases from J, the junction kept 7 bases outside the gene matches. CDR3 coding DNA: TGTGCCAGTAGCCCCAGGACTAGCGGGAGCCACGAGCAGTACTTC. Protein: CASSPRTSGSHEQYF.

V gene TRBV25-1 combines with J gene TRBJ2-2, with 8 bases identical to TRBD2. V was pared by 3 bases and J by 15 bases, with 3 bases of the junction left unmatched. The CDR3 runs to 11 residues. From germline, CDR1 is MGHDK and CDR2 SYGVNS. The CDR3 sequence: CASSDTGRVFF. The CDR3, as DNA: TGTGCCAGCAGTGACACCGGGAGGGTGTTTTTT. Combining the CDR3 with reference TRBV25-1 and TRBJ2-2 gives the whole variable domain EADIYQTPRYLVIGTGKKITLECSQTMGHDKMYWYQQDPGMELHLIHYSYGVNSTEKGDLSSESTVSRIRTEHFPLTLESARPSHTSQYLCASSDTGRVFFGEGSRLTVL.

The J gene is TRBJ2-1, the V gene TRBV21-1; TRBD1, the table's D call, lacks a check against the DNA. TRBV21-1 is given as a pseudogene. This CDR3 region has 14 residues. DNA of the CDR3: TGTGCCAGCAAAACGCAGGGCCCTAACAATGGGCAGTTCTTC. This codes for CASKTQGPNNGQFF.

The genes are TRBV11-2 and TRBJ1-2, with D uncertain. In germline, CDR1 is SGHAT, CDR2 FQNNGV. The ends were cut back, 5 bases at V and 2 bases at J, with 12 bases in the middle. The CDR3 extends over 14 amino acids. Here the CDR3 reads CASSLPGGNYGYTF. In nucleotides, the CDR3 is TGTGCCAGCAGCCTGCCTGGAGGGAACTATGGCTACACCTTC.

The chain links TRBV6-4 to TRBJ2-1, with D possibly TRBD2 on 7 matching bases. The CDR3 is made up of 16 amino acids. Trimming shortened V by 5 bases and J by 3 bases, and 17 bases separated the two germline ends. CDR1 is MRHNA, CDR2 SNTAGT, per germline. In DNA, the CDR3 is TGTGCCAGCAGTCCAACCGCAGGGGACTACTACAATGAGCAGTTCTTC. This translates into CASSPTAGDYYNEQFF.

The chain links TRBV7-9 to TRBJ1-5, with a weak D call TRBD1 (5 bases). Between the trimmed V and J ends, which lost 5 bases and 10 bases, there was a span of 18 bases. The CDR3 is 14 residues long. Germline loops: CDR1 SEHNR, CDR2 FQNEAQ (reference sequence). In nucleotides, the CDR3 is TGTGCCAGCAGCGGACGGGACGGGCGTATTCCCCAGCATTTT. Residues: CASSGRDGRIPQHF.

This sequence joins TRBV27 and TRBJ2-3; tentatively, D is TRBD1 or TRBD2 (5 bases each). The CDR3 extends over 15 amino acids. The V gene's germline CDR1 is MNHEY and CDR2 SMNVEV (reference sequence). Deletions cut 6 bases from V and 2 bases from J, with 15 bases between. CDR3 bases: TGTGCCAGCAGCTATTCGGGACGCCACACAGATACGCAGTATTTT. It yields the protein CASSYSGRHTDTQYF.